These T cell receptor beta chains were read from a single sample in a study of cytomegalovirus exposure and HLA in healthy donors. Clones were sequenced by immunoSEQ multiplex PCR, and TCRdb holds only the in-frame ones, with some missing. Its table lists 25,000 to 35,000 clones. Input material: PBMCs. The receptors here all came from a middle-aged man in good health and CMV-seronegative. CDR3s include the opening cysteine and the closing phenylalanine or tryptophan.

cdr3_aa j_call v_call
CASSGSGQGGNTIYF TRBJ1-3 TRBV5-5
CASSYRGYEQYF TRBJ2-7 TRBV6-5
CASSLEREGTEAFF TRBJ1-1 TRBV27
CSATGANTGELFF TRBJ2-2 TRBV29-1
CASSSLGGGADQPQHF TRBJ1-5 TRBV6-6
CASSRTDQETQYF TRBJ2-5 TRBV5-1
CASSLRLAPYNEQFF TRBJ2-1 TRBV28
CASSSGEGFIYEQYF TRBJ2-7 TRBV27
CASSFEGLADGYTF TRBJ1-2 TRBV7-9
CASSPRTGAYGNTIYF TRBJ1-3 TRBV19
CAGAPDRGKDEQYF TRBJ2-7 TRBV27
CACLRTGGSNGYTF TRBJ1-2 TRBV30
CASRFNFDLNQPQHF TRBJ1-5 TRBV27
CASGLDYPGHSLYGYTF TRBJ1-2 TRBV12-5
CASSWTGPNSYEQYF TRBJ2-7 TRBV5-1
CASSEMDGDTGELFF TRBJ2-2 TRBV7-3
CASSVALAGGPGYEQYF TRBJ2-7 TRBV5-1
CASSAYRGGEETQYF TRBJ2-5 TRBV7-9
CAWSPYRGSANEKLFF TRBJ1-4 TRBV30
CASSLVVEEKLFF TRBJ1-4 TRBV5-1
CASSPRGLDSYEQYF TRBJ2-7 TRBV13
CASSGLRRQGPKAGELFF TRBJ2-2 TRBV6-1
CASSPRTGGLEQYF TRBJ2-7 TRBV5-1
CASSSLAQETQYF TRBJ2-5 TRBV27
CASSLTIGYLAKNIQYF TRBJ2-4 TRBV7-9
CASSFLEANVLTF TRBJ2-6 TRBV7-9
CASSLDGGRIDTQYF TRBJ2-3 TRBV5-5
CASSHSGQGSAEAFF TRBJ1-1 TRBV4-3